This is a list of T cell receptor beta chains from one sample in a study of blood T cell repertoires in COVID-19. Profiling relied on immunoSEQ multiplex PCR, and the TCRdb table lists in-frame clones only, not all of them. Counted here are 150,000 to 200,000 clones, 85% occurring once; the ten biggest clones make up 3% to 3.5%. The sequenced sample was peripheral blood. The receptors were gathered from a human donor with acute or convalescent COVID-19. The donor label of this sample is uncertain. Both conserved end residues are part of each CDR3. The D gene is left open where the match is weak. Size is stated for part of the rows, as once, few or many counts, or as a class when the clone is expanded.

CASSLAASGGANSYEQYF TGTGCCAGCAGCTTAGCGGCTAGCGGGGGGGCTAATTCCTACGAGCAGTACTTC TRBV7-2 18 TRBJ2-7 NA TRBD2
CASSLEGRTEAFF TGTGCCAGCAGCTTAGAAGGCAGGACTGAAGCTTTCTTT TRBV7-9 13 TRBJ1-1 once NA
CASSLSGALLSSYEQYF TGTGCCAGCAGCTTGTCCGGCGCGTTACTAAGCTCCTACGAGCAGTACTTC TRBV5-4 17 TRBJ2-7 few NA
CASSPKTGRSSGNTIYF TGTGCCAGCTCACCCAAGACAGGGCGAAGCTCTGGAAACACCATATATTTT TRBV18 17 TRBJ1-3 NA TRBD1
CASSRQALNEKLFF TGTGCCAGTAGCAGACAGGCGCTCAATGAAAAACTGTTTTTT TRBV19 14 TRBJ1-4 NA NA
CASSRSSYNEQFF TGTGCCAGCAGCCGGAGCTCCTACAATGAGCAGTTCTTC TRBV7-6 13 TRBJ2-1 NA NA
CARESACMAGDEQYF TGTGCCAGGGAATCGGCGTGTATGGCGGGGGACGAGCAGTACTTC TRBV6-5 15 TRBJ2-7 NA TRBD2
CASSPWATREQFF TGTGCCAGCAGTCCGTGGGCGACACGGGAGCAGTTCTTC TRBV3-1/TRBV3-2 13 TRBJ2-1 NA NA
CASGLAGGRADTQYF TGTGCCAGCGGCCTAGCGGGGGGGCGGGCAGATACGCAGTATTTT TRBV7-2 15 TRBJ2-3 NA TRBD2
CASSYSGGTGDSPLHF TGTGCCAGCAGTTACTCGGGGGGGACAGGGGATTCACCCCTCCACTTT TRBV6-5 16 TRBJ1-6 NA TRBD1
CASSPRQGTNEKLFF TGTGCCAGCAGCCCACGACAGGGAACTAATGAAAAACTGTTTTTT TRBV7-2 15 TRBJ1-4 NA TRBD1
CASSVSIRQGSSYNSPLHF TGTGCCAGCAGTGTGTCGATTAGACAGGGGAGCTCCTATAATTCACCCCTCCACTTT TRBV2 19 TRBJ1-6 once TRBD1
CASSSSTGLGPNTGELFF TGTGCCAGCAGCTCCTCGACCGGGTTGGGGCCGAACACCGGGGAGCTGTTTTTT TRBV7-6 18 TRBJ2-2 NA NA
CASSAVSSYNEQFF TGTGCCAGCAGTGCGGTAAGCTCCTACAATGAGCAGTTCTTC TRBV6-6 14 TRBJ2-1 once NA
CASSPRGSDTQYF TGTGCCAGCAGCCCGAGGGGGTCAGATACGCAGTATTTT TRBV7-9 13 TRBJ2-3 NA NA
CASSALGSGNTGELFF TGTGCCAGCAGTGCCCTAGGGAGCGGTAACACCGGGGAGCTGTTTTTT TRBV25-1 16 TRBJ2-2 few NA
CASNPREVSSGPHGNQPQHF TGCGCCAGCAACCCGCGGGAGGTATCTTCAGGGCCCCATGGCAATCAGCCCCAGCATTTT TRBV5-1 20 TRBJ1-5 few NA
CASSVSYRGRTEAFF TGTGCCAGCAGTGTATCTTACAGGGGCAGGACTGAAGCTTTCTTT TRBV27 15 TRBJ1-1 NA TRBD1
CASSQDLRAGTFF TGTGCCAGCAGCCAAGACCTCAGGGCTGGAACTTTCTTT TRBV3-1/TRBV3-2 13 TRBJ1-1 NA NA
CSVGSENGYTF TGCAGCGTTGGATCCGAGAATGGCTACACCTTC TRBV29-1 11 TRBJ1-2 once NA